The rows below give T cell receptor beta chains drawn from one sample of a study of human T cells and chemical hapten exposure. TCRdb re-derived calls from the RACE reads in MiXCR, one entry per CDR3 protein. The table has just over 80,000 distinct CDR3 sequences, roughly 10% seen once. The sample in question was whole blood, obtained in connection with sensitization to the hapten diphenylcyclopropenone (DPC). Receptors were obtained from a woman aged 45-65 years with alopecia areata. Some clones in this sample may be carry-over from other donors' samples. Both conserved end residues are part of each CDR3. The D gene is left open where the match is weak. Clone size, where shown, is once, few, many, or a class for clones that have expanded.

>few|TRBJ1-1|TRBV4-2|TRBD1
CASSQDWGQGAFF
TGTGCCAGCAGCCAAGATTGGGGACAGGGGGCTTTCTTT
>few|TRBJ1-5|TRBV9|-
CASSVSGDDQPQHF
TGTGCCAGCAGCGTATCGGGGGACGATCAGCCCCAGCATTTT
>many|TRBJ2-7|TRBV27|TRBD2
CASRQIAGAYEQYF
TGTGCCAGCAGACAAATAGCGGGAGCTTACGAGCAGTACTTC
>few|TRBJ1-1|TRBV5-4|-
CASSLGGGWTEAFF
TGTGCCAGCAGTCTAGGGGGGGGTTGGACTGAAGCTTTCTTT
>-|TRBJ2-7|TRBV2|-
CASTAGTLEQYF
TGTGCCAGCACTGCAGGGACGCTTGAGCAGTACTTC
>-|TRBJ2-7|TRBV7-2|-
CASSRTDRSYEQYF
TGTGCCAGCAGCCGGACAGACCGCTCCTACGAGCAGTACTTC
>-|TRBJ1-1|TRBV5-1|-
CASSLEYGTLNTEAFF
TGCGCCAGCAGCTTGGAGTACGGCACCCTGAACACTGAAGCTTTCTTT
>-|TRBJ1-4|TRBV7-2|-
CASSLALGGNEKLFF
TGTGCCAGCAGCTTAGCTTTGGGGGGAAATGAGAAACTGTTTTTT
>-|TRBJ2-1|TRBV12-3/TRBV12-4|-
CASRPGNEQFF
TGTGCCAGCAGGCCCGGGAATGAGCAGTTCTTC
>-|TRBJ2-3|TRBV5-1|-
CASSLAATDTQYF
TGCGCCAGCAGCTTGGCGGCCACAGATACGCAGTATTTT
>-|TRBJ1-1|TRBV5-1|-
CASSFDSNMNTEAFF
TGCGCCAGCAGCTTCGACAGCAACATGAACACTGAAGCTTTCTTT
>many|TRBJ1-1|TRBV18|TRBD1
CASSPGRGRVNTEAFF
TGTGCCAGCTCACCTGGCAGGGGGAGGGTGAACACTGAAGCTTTCTTT
>-|TRBJ2-7|TRBV20-1|TRBD2
CSAAGVLLSVEQYF
TGCAGTGCGGCGGGGGTGCTTCTTTCTGTCGAGCAGTACTTC
>few|TRBJ2-3|TRBV27|-
CASSLYRTFTDTQYF
TGTGCCAGCAGTTTATACCGGACGTTCACAGATACGCAGTATTTT
>many|TRBJ1-2|TRBV6-1|-
CASTREWGANYGYTF
TGTGCCAGCACGAGGGAATGGGGAGCTAACTATGGCTACACCTTC
>few|TRBJ2-7|TRBV18|-
CASSPSAGNGEQYF
TGTGCCAGCTCACCTTCGGCGGGGAATGGGGAGCAGTACTTC
>few|TRBJ2-4|TRBV5-1|TRBD2
CASSLAGTSGVAKNIQYF
TGCGCCAGCAGCTTGGCGGGGACTAGCGGGGTAGCCAAAAACATTCAGTACTTC
>many|TRBJ1-2|TRBV7-2|TRBD1
CASSPPGQGAAGGYTF
TGTGCCAGCAGCCCACCGGGACAGGGTGCCGCGGGTGGCTACACCTTC
>few|TRBJ2-3|TRBV29-1|-
CSVQSSTDTQYF
TGCAGCGTTCAATCTAGCACAGATACGCAGTATTTT
>many|TRBJ1-4|TRBV29-1|-
CSVEETGARGLFF
TGCAGCGTTGAAGAAACCGGGGCCCGGGGCCTGTTTTTT
>-|TRBJ2-1|TRBV5-1|-
CASSLGSANEQFF
TGCGCCAGCAGCTTGGGGTCCGCCAATGAGCAGTTCTTC
>few|TRBJ1-4|TRBV7-2|TRBD1
CASSAGGGGEKLFF
TGTGCCAGCAGCGCAGGGGGCGGTGGTGAAAAACTGTTTTTT
>many|TRBJ2-2|TRBV4-3|TRBD1
CASSHLDRRTGELFF
TGCGCCAGCAGCCATTTGGACAGGAGGACCGGGGAGCTGTTTTTT
>-|TRBJ1-3|TRBV20-1|-
CSARESTLSSGNTIYF
TGCAGTGCTAGAGAATCGACACTTAGCTCTGGAAACACCATATATTTT
>few|TRBJ2-1|TRBV7-2|-
CASSRTGVRAYNEQFF
TGTGCCAGCAGCCGGACGGGAGTTCGGGCCTACAATGAGCAGTTCTTC
>few|TRBJ2-7|TRBV30|TRBD1
CAWTRQGPHYEQYF
TGTGCCTGGACCCGACAGGGGCCTCACTACGAGCAGTACTTC
>many|TRBJ2-4|TRBV7-9|TRBD2
CASSLSGSPKNIQYF
TGTGCCAGCAGCCTAAGCGGGAGTCCCAAAAACATTCAGTACTTC
>many|TRBJ2-3|TRBV5-4|-
CASSLVASTGADTQYF
TGTGCCAGCAGCCTTGTAGCTTCTACCGGGGCAGATACGCAGTATTTT
>many|TRBJ2-7|TRBV2|-
CAIRGGIAYEQYF
TGTGCCATAAGAGGCGGGATTGCCTACGAGCAGTACTTC
>many|TRBJ2-1|TRBV7-3|-
CASSFRGSNEQFF
TGTGCCAGCAGCTTCAGGGGCAGCAATGAGCAGTTCTTC
>many|TRBJ2-6|TRBV5-6|TRBD1
CASKPQGASGANVLTF
TGTGCCAGCAAGCCGCAGGGGGCCTCTGGGGCCAACGTCCTGACTTTC
>many|TRBJ2-3|TRBV7-9|TRBD2
CASGLRAGGPTDTQYF
TGTGCCAGCGGCCTCCGGGCGGGAGGGCCTACAGATACGCAGTATTTT
>many|TRBJ2-1|TRBV12-3/TRBV12-4|-
CASSLSAGRVHEQFF
TGTGCCAGCAGTTTATCGGCAGGGCGGGTACATGAGCAGTTCTTC
>few|TRBJ1-1|TRBV9|-
CASSVTRNTEAFF
TGTGCCAGCAGCGTGACAAGGAACACTGAAGCTTTCTTT
>-|TRBJ2-1|TRBV3-1|-
CASSKGGLEQFF
TGTGCCAGCAGCAAGGGGGGGCTTGAGCAGTTCTTC
>many|TRBJ2-7|TRBV6-2/TRBV6-3|-
CASSFQTVLPYF
TGTGCCAGCAGTTTCCAGACCGTCCTTCCGTACTTC
>-|TRBJ1-1|TRBV30|-
CAWRVGSNTEAFF
TGTGCCTGGAGGGTAGGGTCAAACACTGAAGCTTTCTTT